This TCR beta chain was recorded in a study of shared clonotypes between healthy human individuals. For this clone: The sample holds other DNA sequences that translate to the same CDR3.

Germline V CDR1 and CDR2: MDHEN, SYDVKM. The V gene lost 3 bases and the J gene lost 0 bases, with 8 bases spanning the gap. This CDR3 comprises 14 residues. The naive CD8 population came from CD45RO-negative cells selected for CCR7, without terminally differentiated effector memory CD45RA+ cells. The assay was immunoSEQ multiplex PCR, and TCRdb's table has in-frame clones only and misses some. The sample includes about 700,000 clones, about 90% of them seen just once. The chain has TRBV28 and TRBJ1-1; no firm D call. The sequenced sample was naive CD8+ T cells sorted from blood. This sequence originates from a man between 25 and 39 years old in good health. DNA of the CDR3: TGTGCCAGCAGTTTTCCGGGCATGAACACTGAAGCTTTCTTT. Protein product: CASSFPGMNTEAFF.